The present T cell receptor (beta chain) was sequenced within a study of blood T cells in healthy people across ages. Germline trimming cut 6 bases from V and 5 bases from J; bases unmatched to any gene: 8. From germline, CDR1 is MDHEN and CDR2 SYDVKM. The CDR3 has 15 amino acids. A second 7 to 11 cycle PCR used barcoded and J-beta primers. From the 5' RACE reads, TCRdb called clonotypes with MiXCR, one entry per CDR3 protein. The sample lists some 690,000 distinct CDR3 sequences, about 20% occurring once. The chain links TRBV28 to TRBJ1-4; 8 bases agree with TRBD1. The sequenced sample was blood. This clonotype was obtained from a man between 65 and 85 years old in good health. The CDR3 DNA reads as TGTGCCAGCAGCTTAGGACAGGGTTGGAATGAAAAACTGTTTTTT. Translation: CASSLGQGWNEKLFF.